Sequencing of this T cell receptor beta chain was carried out in a study of CD8 T cells in ankylosing spondylitis. This clonotype was picked up many times. CDR1 is LGHNA and CDR2 is YNFKEQ in the germline V gene. This CDR3 spans 14 amino acids. V shed 4 bases and J shed 3 bases, with 9 bases lying between them. Quantitative 5'-RACE was performed with molecular barcodes, and it yielded the TCR beta libraries. TCRdb redid the calling of the 5' RACE reads with MiXCR, one entry per CDR3 protein. The sample consists of about 240,000 distinct CDR3 sequences, roughly 10% of them appearing once. V gene TRBV4-2 combines with J gene TRBJ2-2, with D tentatively TRBD2 (7 bases). The sequence was collected from a male donor with ankylosing spondylitis or in good health (not recorded which). The sequenced sample consisted of blood, either unsorted or a sorted T cell fraction (not recorded which). As DNA, the CDR3 is TGTGCCAGCAGCCCGGGGGGCGACACCGGGGAGCTGTTTTTT. The encoded protein is CASSPGGDTGELFF.